This T cell receptor beta chain was observed in a study of T cell responses to AZD1222 COVID-19 vaccine. General observations from the study: Close to half of all spike-specific TCRs reportedly target regions of the variants that are unmutated.

With regard to this clone: What it binds is not known.

Assay used: immunoSEQ multiplex PCR; TCRdb lists only in-frame clones, some missing. The sample lists approximately 200,000 clones; over 70% were seen once. Germline values: CDR1 SGDLS, CDR2 YYNGEE. This CDR3 spans 17 amino acids. J lost 6 bases, V lost 3 bases, and 12 bases had no gene match. The material was peripheral blood, obtained on day 0 of MenACWY control vaccination. The sequence was obtained from an adult in good health. The chain is built from TRBV9 and TRBJ2-2; TRBD1 aligns across 9 bases. The CDR3, as DNA: TGTGCCAGCAGCGCAGACGGGACAGGGATTTCAGCCGGGGAGCTGTTTTTT. Translating it yields CASSADGTGISAGELFF.